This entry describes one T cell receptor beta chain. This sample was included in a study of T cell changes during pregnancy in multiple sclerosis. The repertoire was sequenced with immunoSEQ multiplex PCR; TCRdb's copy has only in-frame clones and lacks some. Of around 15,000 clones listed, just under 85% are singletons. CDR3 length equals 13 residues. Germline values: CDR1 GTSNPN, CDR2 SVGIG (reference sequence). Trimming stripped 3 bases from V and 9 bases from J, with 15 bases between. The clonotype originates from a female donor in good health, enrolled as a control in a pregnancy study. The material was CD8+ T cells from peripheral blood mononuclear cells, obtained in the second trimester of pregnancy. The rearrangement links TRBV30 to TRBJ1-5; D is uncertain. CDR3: CAWSPGNITPQHF. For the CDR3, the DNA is TGTGCCTGGAGCCCGGGGAACATCACGCCCCAGCATTTT.